Listed here is a single TCR beta chain. The data were taken from a study of early T cells in non-severe SARS-CoV-2 infection. Background on the study: Chains were not paired, and sequencing was done on bulk RNA from unsorted whole blood.

TCRdb re-derived calls from the 5' RACE reads in MiXCR, one entry per CDR3 protein. The table shows 25,000 to 30,000 distinct CDR3 sequences, with about 5% occurring only once. The V gene's germline CDR1 is ENHRY and CDR2 SYGVKD. V dropped 10 bases and J dropped 9; count of bases not matched to a gene: 7. The length of the CDR3 is 12 residues. Sequencing was performed on whole blood. This receptor was identified in an adult who was a healthcare worker with PCR-confirmed SARS-CoV-2 infection or an uninfected control (not recorded which). The V and J genes are TRBV10-3 and TRBJ2-1, with 9 bases lining up with TRBD1. The CDR3 DNA sequence: TGTGCCACTGGGACAGGGTCAGGTGAGCAGTTCTTC. Translation: CATGTGSGEQFF.